The 8 T cell receptor beta chains given below trace back to one sample, sequenced in a study of identifying expanded T cells in peripheral blood. Clones were sequenced by immunoSEQ multiplex PCR, and TCRdb holds only the in-frame ones, with some missing. Here the sample spans about 81,000 clones, 84% being singletons. Sequenced sample: blood. Every receptor here comes from a person aged 18-70 years in good health.

DNA for the CDR3: TGTGCCAGCAGCGTAGATCCAGGGGCGCATGGCGGGGAGCTGTTTTTT. It is translated as CASSVDPGAHGGELFF. The chain links TRBV9 to TRBJ2-2; D perhaps matches TRBD1 (6 bases). The CDR3 is 16 residues long. V gave up 0 bases and J gave up 7 bases, with 16 bases separating them. The germline V gene has CDR1 SGDLS and CDR2 YYNGEE.

The chain joins TRBV5-8 to TRBJ1-2; D is unclear. Trimming cost V 1 base and J 2 bases, with 12 bases left between them. This CDR3 has 15 amino acids. Germline CDR1 is SGHTS and CDR2 is YDEGEE. CDR3 in amino acids: CASSLSTFGNYGYTF. CDR3 DNA sequence: TGTGCCAGCAGCTTGTCAACTTTCGGAAACTATGGCTACACCTTC.

V is TRBV10-3 and J is TRBJ1-1; D is unresolved. The CDR3 has 14 residues. Deletions cut 4 bases from V and 0 bases from J, with 9 bases between. Per the germline V gene, CDR1 is ENHRY and CDR2 is SYGVKD. This CDR3 reads CAISVGPMNTEAFF. CDR3 bases: TGTGCCATCAGTGTCGGGCCCATGAACACTGAAGCTTTCTTT.

The chain combines TRBV7-8 with TRBJ1-5, with 7 nucleotides matching TRBD1. From germline, CDR1 is SGHVS and CDR2 FQNEAQ. The V segment lost 1 base and the J segment 1 base; nucleotides outside the gene matches: 7. The CDR3 consists of 17 residues. The CDR3 DNA reads as TGTGCCAGCAGCTTAGTCTCAGGGGGAGGGAGCAATCAGCCCCAGCATTTT. Translated, it gives CASSLVSGGGSNQPQHF.

As for this clone: One junction end does not reproduce the germline sequence, and a read error may be involved. The J gene is TRBJ2-1, the V gene TRBV7-7; D is tentatively TRBD1 or TRBD2 (6 bases each). This CDR3 spans 16 amino acids. Germline CDR1 is SSHAT and CDR2 is FNYEAQ (reference sequence). The CDR3 region has the DNA TGTGCTAGCAGCCGACTTACGGGGGCCTCCTACAATGAGCAGTTCTTC. This gives the protein CASSRLTGASYNEQFF.

The genes are TRBV28 and TRBJ2-7; D is uncertain. V lost 8 bases and J lost 0, with 14 bases in between. Germline-derived CDR1 and CDR2 are MDHEN and SYDVKM. The CDR3 loop spans 14 amino acids. This chain's CDR3 is CASRISGSSYEQYF. The CDR3 DNA sequence: TGTGCCAGCCGGATATCAGGAAGCTCCTACGAGCAGTACTTC.

This rearrangement joins TRBV19 to TRBJ1-5; D remains ambiguous. CDR1 and CDR2 (germline): LNHDA, SQIVND (reference sequence). The CDR3 has 13 amino acids. V lost 7 bases to trimming and J lost 0 bases, with 7 bases between them. DNA of the CDR3: TGTGCCAGTAAGGGCAGTAGCAATCAGCCCCAGCATTTT. It translates to CASKGSSNQPQHF.

The chain joins TRBV6-4 to TRBJ1-2, with D possibly being TRBD1 (6 bases). CDR3 length: 15 amino acids. From germline, CDR1 is MRHNA and CDR2 SNTAGT. V was cut by 0 bases and J by 5 bases, with 13 bases left in between. The DNA for the CDR3 is TGTGCCAGCAGTGACTCGGCGGGGGCCGGGTATGGCTACACCTTC. It translates to CASSDSAGAGYGYTF.